This T cell receptor (beta chain) was documented in a study of post-analysis software for immune sequencing data (dated by TCRdb to the mid-2010s). The study in broad terms: The recorded disease courses included relapsing-remitting, secondary progressive and progressive-relapsing multiple sclerosis, and some patients had no subtype annotation. Patient repertoires were compared against roughly 10 previously published healthy control repertoires from donors aged roughly 6 to 28 years. A subset of samples was prepared in parallel using single-end sample barcoding, then pooled and co-amplified after Illumina adapter ligation. Study-wide findings and limitations: Compared with controls, multiple sclerosis patients had significantly lower normalized Chao1 diversity, a finding suggesting substantial peripheral T-cell clonal expansion. When samples were clustered directly using the F measure, samples prepared in the same batch co-clustered strongly, which prompted a batch-effect correction. The control group was slightly older than the multiple sclerosis patient group. Roughly 5 TRBV segments, including TRBV5-6, TRBV5-1 and TRBV20-1, were significantly more frequent in patients than controls.

To demonstrate the VDJtools post-analysis software, TCR beta repertoires were profiled from the peripheral blood of more than ten young patients with multiple sclerosis. The patients with multiple sclerosis were children and adolescents between roughly 6 and 17 years of age. In regard to this clonotype: Its recognized antigen is unknown. A much larger clone differs by one base, so this may be a read error.

Preparation of the library involved PCR. Sequencing was carried out with an Illumina HiSeq 2500. Unique molecular identifiers were incorporated into TCR beta cDNA libraries to reduce PCR and sequencing biases. Approximately 500,000 cDNA molecules were obtained per 1 to 10 million input T cells, so each molecule approximated one T cell. Patient libraries were prepared and sequenced with the same protocol used for the earlier healthy control dataset. Within a given batch, samples were prepared together, multiplexed and sequenced on the same HiSeq lane. The authors processed their data as follows. Raw barcoded reads were processed with MIGEC, discarding single-read molecular identifier groups before consensus assembly and CDR3 extraction. VDJtools was used for post-analysis of the clonotype tables, with diversity normalized by down-sampling every dataset to the smallest sample size. To correct batch-related cross-sample contamination, repertoire overlap clustering matched CDR3 amino acid sequences but not nucleotide sequences. TCRdb handled the public reads itself, with Q25 trimming in fastp and clone calling in MiXCR, and kept productive beta chains. Rows with one shared CDR3 protein collapse into an entry with the most common genes and DNA. TCRdb's processing, not the authors', yielded these V and J calls. Counted in this sample were 350,000 to 500,000 distinct CDR3 sequences; about 40% of them appeared once. Of the sample, less than 8% is held by the ten largest clones.

Including the terminal cysteine and phenylalanine, the CDR3 comprises 12 residues. Kept here is only the CDR3 DNA, which spans 36 bases and is read in frame from base 1. V and J are trimmed by 7 bases and 2 bases, and the gene matches miss 4 bases of the junction. The germline V gene (reference sequence) gives CDR1 as DFQATT and CDR2 as SNEGSKA. The sequence was obtained from a girl between 2 and 10 years old with multiple sclerosis. Sequenced sample: blood. The chain links TRBV20-1 with TRBJ2-7; 8 bases in the junction line up with TRBD1. The DNA sequence is TGCAGTGTTATGGGACAGGCCTACGAGCAGTACTTC. This is translated as CSVMGQAYEQYF.